A selection of T cell receptor beta chains follows, all from one sample in a study of T cells in Graves' hyperthyroidism and ophthalmopathy. One entry per CDR3 protein, called by TCRdb with MiXCR from the multiplex PCR reads. The sample has about 400,000 distinct CDR3 sequences; over 12% are singletons. Input material: blood. Source of these receptors: a man aged 50 to 59 with Graves' ophthalmopathy. The CDR3 runs from the conserved cysteine through the conserved F or W. The D gene is left open where the match is weak. Some rows have no size entry. The others give once, few or many, or a class for an expanded clone.

clone_size j_call v_call cdr3_length d_call cdr3_aa cdr3_nt
many TRBJ1-5 TRBV30 12 . CAWSIMNQPQHF TGTGCCTGGAGTATTATGAATCAGCCCCAGCATTTT
many TRBJ1-3 TRBV5-1 15 . CASPTGAPSGNTIYF TGCGCCAGCCCTACGGGAGCTCCATCTGGAAACACCATATATTTT
few TRBJ2-7 TRBV7-6 14 . CASSLGEGGFEQYF TGTGCCAGCAGCTTAGGGGAAGGAGGGTTCGAGCAGTACTTC
. TRBJ2-3 TRBV10-2 14 TRBD2 CASSLAGVWDTQYF TGCGCCAGCTCGCTAGCGGGAGTTTGGGATACGCAGTATTTT
. TRBJ1-6 TRBV12-3/TRBV12-4 13 . CASSTHEDSPLHF TGTGCCAGCAGCACGCATGAGGATTCACCCCTCCACTTT
many TRBJ2-4 TRBV5-1 17 TRBD2 CASSPIGGLGAKNIQYF TGCGCCAGCAGCCCCATCGGGGGGTTGGGGGCCAAAAACATTCAGTACTTC
many TRBJ1-2 TRBV24-1 13 . CATNSGSNYGYTF TGTGCCACCAACAGCGGGAGTAACTATGGCTACACCTTC
. TRBJ2-5 TRBV2 16 TRBD2 CASSEWGTSGQETQYF TGTGCCAGCAGTGAATGGGGGACTAGCGGGCAAGAGACCCAGTACTTC
many TRBJ2-5 TRBV27 12 . CASSPQGETQYF TGTGCCAGCAGCCCGCAGGGAGAGACCCAGTACTTC
many TRBJ1-5 TRBV2 14 TRBD1 CASSGQGYGQPQHF TGTGCCAGCAGTGGACAGGGGTATGGTCAGCCCCAGCATTTT
. TRBJ2-5 TRBV20-1 16 . CSAVDSFGGPQETQYF TGCAGTGCTGTTGATTCGTTTGGGGGCCCCCAAGAGACCCAGTACTTC
. TRBJ2-7 TRBV27 16 TRBD2 CASSLSGTSGSYEQYF TGTGCCAGCAGTTTATCGGGGACTAGCGGATCCTACGAGCAGTACTTC
. TRBJ2-3 TRBV5-1 15 . CASSLGGRDTDTQYF TGCGCCAGCAGCTTGGGGGGCCGGGACACAGATACGCAGTATTTT
many TRBJ2-7 TRBV2 13 TRBD2 CASKGLARYEQYF TGTGCCAGCAAGGGACTAGCGAGGTACGAGCAGTACTTC
few TRBJ2-1 TRBV27 15 . CASTLAGSSYNEQFF TGTGCCAGCACCTTAGCCGGGAGCTCCTACAATGAGCAGTTCTTC
many TRBJ1-2 TRBV28 14 TRBD1 CASSLGTGFYGYTF TGTGCCAGCAGTTTAGGGACAGGATTCTATGGCTACACCTTC
many TRBJ2-3 TRBV10-3 14 . CAISPGDNTDTQYF TGTGCCATCAGTCCGGGGGATAACACAGATACGCAGTATTTT
many TRBJ2-3 TRBV20-1 14 . CSAGPAWTTDTQYF TGCAGTGCTGGGCCGGCATGGACCACAGATACGCAGTATTTT
few TRBJ2-7 TRBV29-1 16 TRBD2 CSVVGRIAGFSYEQYF TGCAGCGTTGTAGGTCGGATAGCGGGCTTCTCCTACGAGCAGTACTTC
many TRBJ2-1 TRBV5-1 18 TRBD2 CASSLGVQAGAIYNEQFF TGCGCCAGCAGCTTAGGGGTTCAAGCGGGGGCGATCTACAATGAGCAGTTCTTC
many TRBJ1-2 TRBV30 12 TRBD1 CAWGQGAWGYTF TGTGCCTGGGGACAGGGGGCGTGGGGCTACACCTTC
few TRBJ2-7 TRBV6-2/TRBV6-3 13 . CASKGEPSYEQYF TGTGCCAGCAAGGGGGAGCCCTCCTACGAGCAGTACTTC
many TRBJ2-1 TRBV7-2 12 . CASSQTIYEQFF TGTGCCAGCAGTCAAACCATTTATGAGCAGTTCTTC
many TRBJ1-5 TRBV19 13 TRBD1 CASSRDRNQPQHF TGTGCCAGCAGCCGGGACAGGAATCAGCCCCAGCATTTT
many TRBJ2-1 TRBV5-1 16 . CASSLGATPGNNEQFF TGCGCCAGCAGCTTGGGGGCGACCCCCGGTAACAATGAGCAGTTCTTC
few TRBJ1-5 TRBV20-1 17 TRBD1 CSASAGQGLGGNQPQHF TGCAGTGCTTCAGCGGGACAGGGGTTGGGAGGTAATCAGCCCCAGCATTTT
. TRBJ1-4 TRBV6-1 16 TRBD1 CASRKGAGTGAEKLFF TGTGCCAGCAGGAAGGGGGCCGGGACAGGGGCGGAAAAACTGTTTTTT
. TRBJ2-7 TRBV7-9 15 TRBD1 CASSPGQGFVYEQYF TGTGCCAGCAGCCCAGGACAGGGTTTTGTCTACGAGCAGTACTTC
. TRBJ2-7 TRBV9 15 TRBD2 CASSLRGLAFYEQYF TGTGCCAGCAGCCTGAGGGGACTAGCGTTCTACGAGCAGTACTTC
many TRBJ2-2 TRBV6-6 12 . CASSYLAGELFF TGTGCCAGCAGTTACTTGGCCGGGGAGCTGTTTTTT
many TRBJ2-1 TRBV7-2 16 . CASSLGLQRPYNEQFF TGTGCCAGCAGCTTAGGATTGCAGAGACCCTACAATGAGCAGTTCTTC
few TRBJ1-5 TRBV7-3 14 . CASSLAPGWQPQHF TGTGCCAGCAGCTTAGCACCGGGGTGGCAGCCCCAGCATTTT
many TRBJ2-3 TRBV10-3 14 . CAISVGLLTDTQYF TGTGCCATCAGTGTGGGACTGCTCACAGATACGCAGTATTTT
few TRBJ1-5 TRBV19 13 TRBD1 CATRDSTSRPQHF TGTGCCACCCGGGACAGTACGAGTAGGCCCCAGCATTTT
many TRBJ2-2 TRBV6-6 18 . CASSSAIRTARPTGELFF TGTGCCAGCAGTTCCGCAATAAGGACTGCCCGGCCGACCGGGGAGCTGTTTTTT
many TRBJ2-3 TRBV27 16 TRBD1 CASRDPRTGNTDTQYF TGTGCCAGCAGAGACCCCCGGACAGGGAACACAGATACGCAGTATTTT
many TRBJ2-3 TRBV5-1 15 TRBD1 CASSLRDRNTDTQYF TGCGCCAGCAGCTTGCGGGACAGGAACACAGATACGCAGTATTTT
. TRBJ2-2 TRBV4-1 15 . CASSQVLSTAGELFF TGCGCCAGCAGCCAAGTACTATCTACGGCCGGGGAGCTGTTTTTT
few TRBJ2-1 TRBV4-1 17 TRBD2 CASSQDLLAGYGNEQFF TGCGCCAGCAGCCAAGATCTTCTAGCGGGATATGGGAATGAGCAGTTCTTC
. TRBJ1-1 TRBV14 15 . CASSYNAGRSTEAFF TGTGCCAGCAGTTATAACGCAGGGAGGAGTACTGAAGCTTTCTTT
. TRBJ2-7 TRBV19 14 TRBD2 CASSSGRNSYEQYF TGTGCCAGTTCTAGCGGGAGGAACTCCTACGAGCAGTACTTC
many TRBJ2-6 TRBV2 14 . CASSGGSGANVLTF TGTGCCAGCAGTGGGGGATCTGGGGCCAACGTCCTGACTTTC
. TRBJ2-2 TRBV24-1 14 . CAIMWGQLDGELFF TGTGCCATTATGTGGGGGCAGCTTGACGGGGAGCTGTTTTTT
few TRBJ1-1 TRBV19 14 TRBD1 CASKPQGVSTEAFF TGTGCCAGTAAGCCACAGGGGGTGTCCACTGAAGCTTTCTTT
many TRBJ2-7 TRBV19 15 TRBD2 CASSIQTSGGREQYF TGTGCCAGTAGTATACAAACTAGCGGCGGACGCGAGCAGTACTTC
many TRBJ2-3 TRBV28 15 . CASSGISPNTDTQYF TGTGCCAGCAGTGGCATATCGCCGAACACAGATACGCAGTATTTT
many TRBJ1-5 TRBV12-3/TRBV12-4 17 TRBD1 CASSRGQGSYSNQPQHF TGTGCCAGCAGTCGCGGACAGGGCTCCTATAGCAATCAGCCCCAGCATTTT
many TRBJ2-7 TRBV5-1 16 . CASSLEGRGDSYEQYF TGCGCCAGCAGCTTGGAGGGCAGGGGGGACTCCTACGAGCAGTACTTC
few TRBJ1-1 TRBV25-1 15 . CASSANVWQWTEAFF TGTGCCAGCAGTGCCAACGTGTGGCAGTGGACTGAAGCTTTCTTT
. TRBJ1-5 TRBV27 16 . CASSLFGQGWNQPQHF TGTGCCAGCAGTTTATTTGGCCAGGGGTGGAATCAGCCCCAGCATTTT
many TRBJ1-1 TRBV9 14 . CASSVSGGNTEAFF TGTGCCAGCAGCGTAAGTGGGGGGAACACTGAAGCTTTCTTT
many TRBJ1-1 TRBV4-1 14 TRBD1 CASSQNRGDTEAFF TGCGCCAGCAGCCAGAACAGGGGCGACACTGAAGCTTTCTTT
few TRBJ2-1 TRBV5-1 17 TRBD1 CASSLFNRGDSYNEQFF TGCGCCAGCAGCTTGTTTAACAGGGGCGATTCCTACAATGAGCAGTTCTTC
. TRBJ2-2 TRBV19 15 TRBD1 CASTTGTAITGELFF TGTGCCAGTACCACCGGGACAGCTATCACCGGGGAGCTGTTTTTT
few TRBJ2-7 TRBV3-1 13 . CASSERGSYEQYF TGTGCCAGCAGCGAAAGGGGGTCCTACGAGCAGTACTTC
many TRBJ2-1 TRBV7-9 14 TRBD1 CASSPGQVLHEQFF TGTGCCAGCAGCCCGGGACAGGTTCTCCATGAGCAGTTCTTC
. TRBJ2-3 TRBV19 15 . CASSMIMGGTDTQYF TGTGCCAGTAGTATGATAATGGGGGGCACAGATACGCAGTATTTT
few TRBJ1-1 TRBV29-1 12 . CSVEAGVTEAFF TGCAGCGTTGAAGCAGGGGTCACTGAAGCTTTCTTT
many TRBJ2-7 TRBV11-1 15 . CASSLGLGLPYEQYF TGTGCCAGCAGCTTAGGGCTGGGCTTACCCTACGAGCAGTACTTC
. TRBJ2-7 TRBV13 14 . CASSLGLASNEQYF TGTGCCAGCAGCTTAGGCCTGGCGTCCAACGAGCAGTACTTC